Listed below are T cell receptor beta chains from one sample, sequenced in a study of T cell responses to AZD1222 COVID-19 vaccine. This table comes from immunoSEQ multiplex PCR, and its TCRdb copy is limited to in-frame clones, with some not included. Here the sample spans 95,000 to 150,000 clones, roughly 93% being singletons. Sample: peripheral blood, taken on day 0 of AZD1222 vaccination. The receptors here all came from an adult in good health. CDR3s include the opening cysteine and the closing phenylalanine or tryptophan. Each record gives: CDR3 DNA, CDR3 protein, D gene, J gene, V gene, clone size. D genes are given only for firm matches. Not every row has a clone size; where given, it reads once, few, many or a size class.

CDR3 DNA: TGTGCCAGCAGTTTTGGGGAACAAGAGACCCAGTACTTC
CDR3 protein: CASSFGEQETQYF
D gene: NA
J gene: TRBJ2-5
V gene: TRBV12-3/TRBV12-4
clone size: NA

CDR3 DNA: TGTGCCAGCAGCCAAGATCGGGGACAGGGGAACACTGAAGCTTTCTTT
CDR3 protein: CASSQDRGQGNTEAFF
D gene: TRBD1
J gene: TRBJ1-1
V gene: TRBV3-1/TRBV3-2
clone size: NA

CDR3 DNA: TGTGCCAGCAGTCCGGGACTAACGAACACCGGGGAGCTGTTTTTT
CDR3 protein: CASSPGLTNTGELFF
D gene: TRBD2
J gene: TRBJ2-2
V gene: TRBV13
clone size: NA

CDR3 DNA: TGTGCCAGCAGCCCCCGGTGGGGGCTGAACACTGAAGCTTTCTTT
CDR3 protein: CASSPRWGLNTEAFF
D gene: NA
J gene: TRBJ1-1
V gene: TRBV5-8
clone size: many

CDR3 DNA: TGTGCCATCAGTATCGGGGTGAACTCTGGAAACACCATATATTTT
CDR3 protein: CAISIGVNSGNTIYF
D gene: NA
J gene: TRBJ1-3
V gene: TRBV10-3
clone size: NA

CDR3 DNA: TGTGCCAGCAGTGCGCTAGCGGGGATGAACACCGGGGAGCTGTTTTTT
CDR3 protein: CASSALAGMNTGELFF
D gene: TRBD2
J gene: TRBJ2-2
V gene: TRBV28
clone size: NA

CDR3 DNA: TGTGCCAGCAGCTTTGCCCGGGCCACTGAAGCTTTCTTT
CDR3 protein: CASSFARATEAFF
D gene: NA
J gene: TRBJ1-1
V gene: TRBV11-1
clone size: NA

CDR3 DNA: TGTGCCAGCAGTGAAGAAGGTCAGCCCCAGCATTTT
CDR3 protein: CASSEEGQPQHF
D gene: NA
J gene: TRBJ1-5
V gene: TRBV2
clone size: NA

CDR3 DNA: TGTGCCAGCAGCAAAGTGGGACAGAATGAAAAACTGTTTTTT
CDR3 protein: CASSKVGQNEKLFF
D gene: NA
J gene: TRBJ1-4
V gene: TRBV21-1
clone size: NA

CDR3 DNA: TGTGCCAGCAGCACCCTAGGGATCCACTCTGGAAACACCATATATTTT
CDR3 protein: CASSTLGIHSGNTIYF
D gene: NA
J gene: TRBJ1-3
V gene: TRBV9
clone size: NA

CDR3 DNA: TGCGCCAGCAGCGCAAGGACAGGGGCACTAGCTATGAACACTGAAGCTTTCTTT
CDR3 protein: CASSARTGALAMNTEAFF
D gene: TRBD1
J gene: TRBJ1-1
V gene: TRBV5-1
clone size: once

CDR3 DNA: TGTGCCAGCAGCCTGGACAGGGGCCCCTACGAGCAGTACTTC
CDR3 protein: CASSLDRGPYEQYF
D gene: TRBD1
J gene: TRBJ2-7
V gene: TRBV11-2
clone size: NA

CDR3 DNA: TGCGCCACCCAAGGCTACAATGAGCAGTTCTTC
CDR3 protein: CATQGYNEQFF
D gene: NA
J gene: TRBJ2-1
V gene: TRBV5-1
clone size: NA

CDR3 DNA: TGTGCCAGCAGCCAGGGACTAGCGGGAGGGTTCTTC
CDR3 protein: CASSQGLAGGFF
D gene: TRBD2
J gene: TRBJ2-1
V gene: TRBV12-3/TRBV12-4
clone size: NA

CDR3 DNA: TGTGCCAGCAGCCCCCTCAGAATGTTGGTCTTT
CDR3 protein: CASSPLRMLVF
D gene: NA
J gene: TRBJ1-1
V gene: TRBV9
clone size: once

CDR3 DNA: TGCGCCAGCAGCTTGGACAGCCCCACAGATACGCAGTATTTT
CDR3 protein: CASSLDSPTDTQYF
D gene: NA
J gene: TRBJ2-3
V gene: TRBV5-1
clone size: NA

CDR3 DNA: TGTGCCAGCAGCTTAGCTTTGGGACAGGGGGAAGCTTTCTTT
CDR3 protein: CASSLALGQGEAFF
D gene: TRBD1
J gene: TRBJ1-1
V gene: TRBV7-2
clone size: NA

CDR3 DNA: TGTGCTAGTGGTTTAAGGACTGCAGGTCGGGATACGCAGTATTTT
CDR3 protein: CASGLRTAGRDTQYF
D gene: NA
J gene: TRBJ2-3
V gene: TRBV12-5
clone size: NA

CDR3 DNA: TGTGCCAGCACCTCATTAGCGGGGACACAAGGCCTCACTAACTATGGCTACACCTTC
CDR3 protein: CASTSLAGTQGLTNYGYTF
D gene: NA
J gene: TRBJ1-2
V gene: TRBV27
clone size: NA

CDR3 DNA: TGTGCCAGCAGTTTAGAGCACCAGACAGGGGGGTATAGTGAAGCTTTCTTT
CDR3 protein: CASSLEHQTGGYSEAFF
D gene: TRBD1
J gene: TRBJ1-1
V gene: TRBV27
clone size: NA

CDR3 DNA: TGCGCCAGCAGCCCTTCCAAAGACTTCTCTGGAAACACCATATATTTT
CDR3 protein: CASSPSKDFSGNTIYF
D gene: NA
J gene: TRBJ1-3
V gene: TRBV4-3
clone size: NA

CDR3 DNA: TGTGCCAGTAGTATGAGGCAGATGAATGAAAAACTGTTTTTT
CDR3 protein: CASSMRQMNEKLFF
D gene: NA
J gene: TRBJ1-4
V gene: TRBV19
clone size: NA

CDR3 DNA: TGTGCCAGCAGTTACTCGAAAGTTAGCAATCAGCCCCAGCATTTT
CDR3 protein: CASSYSKVSNQPQHF
D gene: NA
J gene: TRBJ1-5
V gene: TRBV6-5
clone size: NA

CDR3 DNA: TGCAGCGTTGGGGGGAACAATGAGCAGTTCTTC
CDR3 protein: CSVGGNNEQFF
D gene: NA
J gene: TRBJ2-1
V gene: TRBV29-1
clone size: NA

CDR3 DNA: TGTGCCAGCAGTGAAGATAGCCTGACAGTAGCTTTCTTT
CDR3 protein: CASSEDSLTVAFF
D gene: NA
J gene: TRBJ1-1
V gene: TRBV6-1
clone size: NA

CDR3 DNA: TGTGCCAGCAGCCAAAACGGGGGCGGTCAGCCCCAGCATTTT
CDR3 protein: CASSQNGGGQPQHF
D gene: NA
J gene: TRBJ1-5
V gene: TRBV3-1/TRBV3-2
clone size: NA

CDR3 DNA: TGTGCCAGCAGTTACTCGTACAGGGGTTACGAGCAGTACTTC
CDR3 protein: CASSYSYRGYEQYF
D gene: TRBD1
J gene: TRBJ2-7
V gene: TRBV6-5
clone size: few

CDR3 DNA: TGTGCCAGCAGGGAAGACAGGGTTGGCAATCAGCCCCAGCATTTT
CDR3 protein: CASREDRVGNQPQHF
D gene: TRBD1
J gene: TRBJ1-5
V gene: TRBV2
clone size: NA

CDR3 DNA: TGCGCCAGCAGCTCCGGGACAGCAATCTCCTACGAGCAGTACTTC
CDR3 protein: CASSSGTAISYEQYF
D gene: TRBD1
J gene: TRBJ2-7
V gene: TRBV5-1
clone size: NA

CDR3 DNA: TGTGCCAGCCACCGACGGGGGGGAGACCCCAAGTTCTTC
CDR3 protein: CASHRRGGDPKFF
D gene: TRBD2
J gene: TRBJ2-1
V gene: TRBV6-5
clone size: NA

CDR3 DNA: TGTGCCAGCCACGGGCGGGGGAGGGTAAGCTATGGCTACACCTTC
CDR3 protein: CASHGRGRVSYGYTF
D gene: NA
J gene: TRBJ1-2
V gene: TRBV21-1
clone size: few